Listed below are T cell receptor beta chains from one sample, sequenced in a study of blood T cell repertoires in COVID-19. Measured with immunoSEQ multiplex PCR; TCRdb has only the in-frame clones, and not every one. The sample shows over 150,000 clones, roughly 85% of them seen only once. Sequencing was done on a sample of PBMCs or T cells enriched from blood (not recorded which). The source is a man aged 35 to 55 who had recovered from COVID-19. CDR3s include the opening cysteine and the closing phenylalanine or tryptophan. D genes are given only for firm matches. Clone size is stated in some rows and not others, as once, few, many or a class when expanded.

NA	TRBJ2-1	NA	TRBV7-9	TGTGCCAGCAGCTTAGTTGGGAGGCAAAGCTCCTACAATGAGCAGTTCTTC	CASSLVGRQSSYNEQFF
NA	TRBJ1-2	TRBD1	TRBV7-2	TGTGCCAGCAGCTTAGAGGGACAGGACAGGGAATTCTTCTATGGCTACACCTTC	CASSLEGQDREFFYGYTF
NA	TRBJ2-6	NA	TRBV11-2	TGTGCCAGCAGCTTAGAAGGAGGGGTTGGGGCCAACGTCCTGACTTTC	CASSLEGGVGANVLTF
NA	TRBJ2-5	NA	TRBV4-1	TGCGCCAGCAGCCAAGTACTGGGAGCGGAGACCCAGTACTTC	CASSQVLGAETQYF
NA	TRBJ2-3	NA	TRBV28	TGTGCCAGCAGCTTTGACAGGGGAGGGGGAGATACGCAGTATTTT	CASSFDRGGGDTQYF
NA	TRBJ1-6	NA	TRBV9	TGTGCCAGCAGCGTAACAATTCAGGATAATTCACCCCTCCACTTT	CASSVTIQDNSPLHF
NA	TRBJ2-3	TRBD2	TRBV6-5	TGTGCCAGCAGTACCAGCGGGGGGTACACAGATACGCAGTATTTT	CASSTSGGYTDTQYF
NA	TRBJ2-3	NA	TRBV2	TGTGCCAGCAGTCGGGATACGCAGTATTTT	CASSRDTQYF
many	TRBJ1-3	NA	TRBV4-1	TGCGCCAGCAGCCAAGAGTCCAGGGTCGGAAACACCATATATTTT	CASSQESRVGNTIYF
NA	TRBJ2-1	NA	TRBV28	TGTGCCAGCAGTTTAGCGGGACTGAACAATGAGCAGTTCTTC	CASSLAGLNNEQFF
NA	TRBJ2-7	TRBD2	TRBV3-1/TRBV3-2	TGTGCCAGCAGCCAAGGCGGGAGGGGGCGTTTTAGTTTCTACGAGCAGTACTTC	CASSQGGRGRFSFYEQYF
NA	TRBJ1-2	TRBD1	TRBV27	TGTGCCAGCAGTCAATGGCAGGGGGCATCTGGCTACACCTTC	CASSQWQGASGYTF
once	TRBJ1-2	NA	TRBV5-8	TGTGCCAGCAGCTTCCGGGGAGCAGCAGGCTACACCTTC	CASSFRGAAGYTF
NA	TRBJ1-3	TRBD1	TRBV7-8	TGTGCCAGCAGCCGGGACAGGGTATCCATATATTTT	CASSRDRVSIYF
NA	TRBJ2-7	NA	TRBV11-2	TGTGCCAGCAGCTTAGGTAGTAGCTTCGAGCAGTACTTC	CASSLGSSFEQYF
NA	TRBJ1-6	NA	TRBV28	TGTGCCAGCAGTTTACTGCCCAGGGGCATTAGGTCACCCCTCCACTTT	CASSLLPRGIRSPLHF
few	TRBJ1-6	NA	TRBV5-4	TGTGCCAGCAGCCCCGGACAGTATAATTCACCCCTCCACTTT	CASSPGQYNSPLHF
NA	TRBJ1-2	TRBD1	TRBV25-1	TGTGCCAGCAGTGAATCCCTGGGGACAGGCACCCAAAACTATGGCTACACCTTC	CASSESLGTGTQNYGYTF
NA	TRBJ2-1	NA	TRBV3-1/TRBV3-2	TGTGCCAGCAGCCAAGACGACACGACCTACAATGAGCAGTTCTTC	CASSQDDTTYNEQFF
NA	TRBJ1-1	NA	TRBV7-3	TGTGCCAGCAGCTTAAAACGGGTCAGTGTGAACACTGAAGCTTTCTTT	CASSLKRVSVNTEAFF
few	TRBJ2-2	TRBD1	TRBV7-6	TGTGCCAGCAGCGAAAACAGGGGCCACACCGGGGAGCTGTTTTTT	CASSENRGHTGELFF
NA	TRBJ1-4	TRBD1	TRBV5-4	TGTGCCAGCAGCCCGCCGGGACAGCAAAATGAAAAACTGTTTTTT	CASSPPGQQNEKLFF
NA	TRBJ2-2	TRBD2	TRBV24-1	TGTGCCACCAGTGATCCTACTAGCGGGGGGACCGCAAACCTAAACACCGGGGAGCTGTTTTTT	CATSDPTSGGTANLNTGELFF
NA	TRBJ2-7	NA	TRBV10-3	TGTGCCATCAGTCTAAGCGACGAGCAGTACTTC	CAISLSDEQYF
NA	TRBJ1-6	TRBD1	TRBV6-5	TGTGCCAGCACCCAGGGGGTTTCCTATAATTCACCCCTCCACTTT	CASTQGVSYNSPLHF
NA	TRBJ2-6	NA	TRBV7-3	TGTGCCAGCAGCTTACAAGGGCGGGGCGTCTCTGGGGCCAACGTCCTGACTTTC	CASSLQGRGVSGANVLTF
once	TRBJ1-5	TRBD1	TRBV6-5	TGTGCCAGCAGACCCGGGACAGTGGGCAATCAGCCCCAGCATTTT	CASRPGTVGNQPQHF
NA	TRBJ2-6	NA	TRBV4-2	TGTGCCAGCAGCCAAGAAGGTGACAGCTCTGGGGCCAACGTCCTGACTTTC	CASSQEGDSSGANVLTF
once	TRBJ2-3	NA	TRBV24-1	TGTGCCACCAGTGCGAGGCCTAGCACAGATACGCAGTATTTT	CATSARPSTDTQYF
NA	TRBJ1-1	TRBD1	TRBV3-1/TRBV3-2	TGTGCCAGCACCCCTGGACTTGGGACAGCAATCTTTGAAGCTTTCTTT	CASTPGLGTAIFEAFF
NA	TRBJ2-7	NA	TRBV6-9	TGTGCCAGCAGTTACCAGGGCTACGAGCAGTACTTC	CASSYQGYEQYF
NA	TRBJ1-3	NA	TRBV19	TGTGCCAGTAGTATATTTCAGGGCGGAAACACCATATATTTT	CASSIFQGGNTIYF
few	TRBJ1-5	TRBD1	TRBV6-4	TGTGCCAGCAATATATCAATTAAAGGCCGAGGACAGGGTCTCAATCAGCCCCAGCATTTT	CASNISIKGRGQGLNQPQHF
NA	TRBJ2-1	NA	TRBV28	TGTGCCAGCAACCAAGGGGGTTCCTACAATGAGCAGTTCTTC	CASNQGGSYNEQFF
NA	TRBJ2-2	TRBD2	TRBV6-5	TGTGCCAGCAGCCTAGCGGGGCCCACCGGGGAGCTGTTTTTT	CASSLAGPTGELFF
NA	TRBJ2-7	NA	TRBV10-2	TGCGCCAGCAGTGAGAATCCGGTTTCCTACGAGCAGTACTTC	CASSENPVSYEQYF
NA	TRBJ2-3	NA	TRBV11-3	TGTGCCAGCAGCCTAAGGGGTCGGGGCACAGATACGCAGTATTTT	CASSLRGRGTDTQYF
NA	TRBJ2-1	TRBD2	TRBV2	TGTGCCAGCAGGGGGACTAGCGACCCTTTTTTGGAGTTCTTC	CASRGTSDPFLEFF
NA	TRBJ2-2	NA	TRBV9	TGTGCCAGCAGCCCCCCCAGTGGGGGCCCGAACACCGGGGAGCTGTTTTTT	CASSPPSGGPNTGELFF
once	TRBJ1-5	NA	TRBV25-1	TGTGCCAGCAGTGAACAGAATCAGCCCCAGCATTTT	CASSEQNQPQHF
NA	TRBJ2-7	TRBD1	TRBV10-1	TGCGCCAGCAGTGAGTGGACAGGCCTGACGTACTTC	CASSEWTGLTYF
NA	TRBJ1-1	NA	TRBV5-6	TGTGCCAGCAGGTATTGGGGGGTCACTGAAGCTTTCTTT	CASRYWGVTEAFF
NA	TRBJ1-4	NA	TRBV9	TGTGCCAGCAGCGTAGGCGGGCGTGGGGAAAAACTGTTTTTT	CASSVGGRGEKLFF
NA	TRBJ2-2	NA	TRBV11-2	TGTGCCAGCAGCTTAGTAGCAGCGGACACCGGGGAGCTGTTTTTT	CASSLVAADTGELFF
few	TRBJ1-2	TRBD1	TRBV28	TGTGCCAGCAGTTTAGGAGGGGGCCCCTATGGCTACACCTTC	CASSLGGGPYGYTF
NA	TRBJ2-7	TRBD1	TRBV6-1	TGTGCCAGCAGTGAAGCGCGGACAGGCTTAGACGAGCAGTACTTC	CASSEARTGLDEQYF
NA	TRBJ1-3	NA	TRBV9	TGTGCCAGCAGCCCCTCCCGGGGGTCGGGAAACACCATATATTTT	CASSPSRGSGNTIYF
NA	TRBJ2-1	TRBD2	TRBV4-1	TGCGCCAGCAGCCAGGCTGGACTAGCGGGGTGGGTTGAGCAGTTCTTC	CASSQAGLAGWVEQFF
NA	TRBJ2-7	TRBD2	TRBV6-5	TGTGCCAGCAGTAGGGACTACTTCTACGAGCAGTACTTC	CASSRDYFYEQYF
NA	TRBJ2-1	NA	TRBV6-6	TGTGCCAGCAGCCCCTTACAGGGATCCTACAATGAGCAGTTCTTC	CASSPLQGSYNEQFF
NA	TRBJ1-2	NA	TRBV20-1	TGCAGTGCTACGGGAGCTTGGGGCTACACCTTC	CSATGAWGYTF
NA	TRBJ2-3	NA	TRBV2	TGTGCCAGCCTTTGGGGGCCGAACACAGATACGCAGTATTTT	CASLWGPNTDTQYF
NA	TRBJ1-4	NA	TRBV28	TGTGCCAGCAGTTCCCTTCGGGCAACTAATGAAAAACTGTTTTTT	CASSSLRATNEKLFF
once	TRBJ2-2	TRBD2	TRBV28	TGTGCCAGCACTCCCTGGGGGCTAGCGGGAGTGACCACCGGGGAGCTGTTTTTT	CASTPWGLAGVTTGELFF
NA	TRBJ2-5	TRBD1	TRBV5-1	TGCGCCAGCAGCGGGACAGGCAACCAAGAGACCCAGTACTTC	CASSGTGNQETQYF
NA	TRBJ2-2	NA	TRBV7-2	TGTGCCAGCAGCTTGATGAGTGGCGGCACCGGGGAGCTGTTTTTT	CASSLMSGGTGELFF
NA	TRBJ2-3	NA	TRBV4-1	TGCGCCAGCAGCCTTCAGGGTAGCACAGATACGCAGTATTTT	CASSLQGSTDTQYF